The 27 T cell receptor beta chains listed next were all sequenced from one sample in a study of shared clonotypes between healthy human individuals. Naive CD8 cells lacked CD45RO, underwent positive selection for CCR7 and left out terminally differentiated effector memory CD45RA+ cells. Produced via immunoSEQ multiplex PCR; TCRdb's table is partial and in-frame only. The sample lists roughly 1,800,000 clones; approximately 95% were seen once. Material: naive CD8+ T cells sorted from blood. The receptors come from a man aged 18 to 35 in good health.

This chain joins TRBV5-5 and TRBJ2-3, with a possible D match to TRBD2 (6 bases). Between the trimmed V and J ends, which lost 0 bases and 3 bases, there was a span of 14 bases. This CDR3 is 16 amino acids long. Germline-derived CDR1 and CDR2 are SGHKS and YYEKEE (reference sequence). The CDR3 DNA reads as TGTGCCAGCAGCTTGGTTGGGGACTTTGGTACAGATACGCAGTATTTT. It yields the protein CASSLVGDFGTDTQYF.

V and J are TRBV9 and TRBJ2-7, with unresolved D. The CDR3 is 14 amino acids. Germline V CDR1 and CDR2: SGDLS, YYNGEE. With 0 bases removed from V and 5 bases from J, the gap between germline ends came to 12 bases. The CDR3 is CASSVGSGLHEQYF. For the CDR3, the DNA is TGTGCCAGCAGCGTAGGGTCAGGTCTGCACGAGCAGTACTTC.

The rearrangement uses TRBV29-1 and TRBJ2-1, with 10 bases aligning to TRBD2. The germline CDR1 and CDR2 sequences are SQVTM and ANQGSEA. This CDR3 region has 16 residues. V trimming: 1 base; J trimming: 7 bases; junction bases outside the gene matches: 10. CDR3 sequence reads: CSVEGTIAGGTNEQFF. CDR3 nucleotides: TGCAGCGTTGAAGGTACCATAGCGGGAGGAACAAATGAGCAGTTCTTC.

The CDR3 loop is CASSATVGSPLHF. For the CDR3, the DNA is TGTGCCAGCAGCGCGACCGTAGGTTCACCCCTCCACTTT. This chain connects TRBV7-9 to TRBJ1-6; D is unclear. CDR3 length: 13 residues. CDR1 is SEHNR and CDR2 is FQNEAQ in the germline V gene (reference sequence). Between the trimmed V and J ends, which lost 5 bases and 9 bases, there was a span of 11 bases.

This rearrangement joins TRBV5-5 to TRBJ1-1, with 7 bases identical to TRBD1. The CDR3 is 15 amino acids. V lost 4 bases and J lost 3; bases outside the gene matches: 9. Germline CDR1 is SGHKS and CDR2 is YYEKEE (reference sequence). The CDR3, as DNA: TGTGCCAGCAGCGCCTACAGGGGATTTTACACTGAAGCTTTCTTT. Translating gives CASSAYRGFYTEAFF.

The chain employs TRBV7-9 and TRBJ2-2, with 13 bases fitting TRBD2. With 6 bases clipped from V and 0 bases from J, the junction kept 7 bases outside the gene matches. Germline lookup yields CDR1 SEHNR and CDR2 FQNEAQ (reference sequence). The CDR3 sequence is 18 residues long. For the CDR3, the DNA is TGTGCCAGCAGTCTCGGGACTAGCGGGATAGCGAACACCGGGGAGCTGTTTTTT. Its translation: CASSLGTSGIANTGELFF.

The V and J genes are TRBV13 and TRBJ2-7; unclear D gene. The V and J ends lost 3 bases and 4 bases respectively, with 10 bases between them. This CDR3 comprises 13 residues. CDR1 and CDR2 (germline): PRHDT, FYEKMQ (reference sequence). The CDR3 sequence: CASSLIGRYEQYF. CDR3 nucleotides: TGTGCCAGCAGCTTGATCGGGCGGTACGAGCAGTACTTC.

The genes are TRBV5-1 and TRBJ2-1; TRBD1 aligns across 8 bases. The germline V gene encodes CDR1 SGHRS and CDR2 YFSETQ. The V segment lost 4 bases and the J segment 2 bases; nucleotides outside the gene matches: 8. The CDR3 loop spans 16 amino acids. The CDR3 bases are TGCGCCAGCAGCGCCGCTGGACAGGGAGCCTACAATGAGCAGTTCTTC. Encoded protein: CASSAAGQGAYNEQFF.

The chain combines TRBV21-1 with TRBJ2-5; the D segment call TRBD2 is taken from the table without a DNA check. TRBV21-1 is reported as a pseudogene. This CDR3 is 15 amino acids long. This chain's CDR3 is CASTRGLAGEVTQYF. Written as DNA, the CDR3 is TGTGCCAGCACCCGAGGACTAGCGGGAGAGGTGACCCAGTACTTC.

V usage is TRBV7-9 and J usage is TRBJ2-3, with 7 bases fitting TRBD2. Germline V gene lookup returns CDR1 SEHNR and CDR2 FQNEAQ (reference sequence). V lost 4 bases and J lost 3; bases outside the gene matches: 10. The CDR3 length is 16 residues. In nucleotides, the CDR3 is TGTGCCAGCAGCTCCGTTTTTGGACTAGAGACAGATACGCAGTATTTT. This translates into CASSSVFGLETDTQYF.

As to this clone: The sample contains more than one DNA sequence encoding this CDR3. V gene TRBV28 combines with J gene TRBJ1-4; D might be TRBD1 (5 bases). The CDR3 is 14 residues long. Germline CDR1 reads MDHEN; CDR2 reads SYDVKM. V lost 2 bases, J lost 7 bases, and 11 bases lay in between. The DNA for the CDR3 is TGTGCCAGCAGTTTACAGGGTTCCGGTGAAAAACTGTTTTTT. This codes for CASSLQGSGEKLFF.

The chain joins TRBV7-6 to TRBJ2-7, with 7 bases fitting TRBD1. The ends lost 1 base at V and 3 bases at J; junction bases unmatched: 3. Germline assignment: CDR1 SGHVS and CDR2 FNYEAQ. The CDR3 has 14 residues. In DNA, the CDR3 is TGTGCCAGCAGCTTAGAAAGGACAGGCTACGAGCAGTACTTC. Protein sequence: CASSLERTGYEQYF.

DNA for the CDR3: TGTGCCAGCAGTGTGGTGGCCAGGGACTTACTATCGGGAGGAAACACCATATATTTT. It specifies CASSVVARDLLSGGNTIYF. The chain combines TRBV9 with TRBJ1-3; D possibly corresponds to TRBD1 (5 bases). The CDR3 extends over 19 amino acids. V lost 5 bases and J lost 4, with 28 bases in between. In germline, CDR1 is SGDLS, CDR2 YYNGEE. Complete variable domain (other parts from reference TRBV9 and TRBJ1-3): DSGVTQTPKHLITATGQRVTLRCSPRSGDLSVYWYQQSLDQGLQFLIQYYNGEERAKGNILERFSAQQFPDLHSELNLSSLELGDSALYFCASSVVARDLLSGGNTIYFGEGSWLTVV.

As regards this clone: Other nucleotide sequences from this sample produce the same CDR3. This chain links TRBV9 with TRBJ2-7; no clear D. CDR3 length: 14 amino acids. Trimming shortened V by 0 bases and J by 0 bases, and 7 bases separated the two germline ends. Germline assignment: CDR1 SGDLS and CDR2 YYNGEE. CDR3 DNA sequence: TGTGCCAGCAGCGTAGGTCTAAACTCCTACGAGCAGTACTTC. Its translation is CASSVGLNSYEQYF.

The chain links TRBV9 to TRBJ1-1; no reliable D call. In germline, CDR1 is SGDLS, CDR2 YYNGEE. Trimming removed 0 bases from V and 6 bases from J, with 9 bases in between. The CDR3 has 13 amino acids. CDR3 sequence reads: CASSVVSSAEAFF. CDR3 in DNA: TGTGCCAGCAGCGTAGTAAGTTCGGCTGAAGCTTTCTTT.

V gene TRBV4-1 combines with J gene TRBJ1-1, with TRBD1 as a possible D gene (5 bases). The length of the CDR3 is 16 residues. The V end was cut by 2 bases, the J end by 2 bases, with 15 bases between. CDR1 and CDR2 from the germline V gene are MGHRA and YSYEKL. The CDR3 sequence is CASSQRSAGTNTEAFF. CDR3 nucleotide sequence: TGCGCCAGCAGCCAAAGATCAGCCGGGACCAACACTGAAGCTTTCTTT.

The J gene is TRBJ2-7, the V gene TRBV11-2, with D possibly called TRBD1 or TRBD2 (5 bases each). The CDR3 totals 13 residues. Germline CDR1 and CDR2: SGHAT and FQNNGV. V shed 3 bases and J shed 7 bases, with 13 bases lying between them. The CDR3 sequence: CASSLGPEGEQYF. The CDR3 DNA follows: TGTGCCAGCAGCTTGGGACCCGAAGGGGAGCAGTACTTC.

The V and J genes are TRBV19 and TRBJ2-7; D uncertain. V lost 6 bases and J 0 bases, leaving 12 bases between the germline ends. From germline, CDR1 is LNHDA and CDR2 SQIVND (reference sequence). The CDR3 consists of 14 residues. DNA of the CDR3: TGTGCCAGTAGATCCGGGCCCCTCTCCTACGAGCAGTACTTC. Its protein is CASRSGPLSYEQYF.

This chain connects TRBV7-6 to TRBJ2-5; the D gene is possibly TRBD1 (5 bases). Trimming removed 3 bases from V and 3 bases from J, with 8 bases in between. CDR1 and CDR2 (germline): SGHVS, FNYEAQ. This CDR3 comprises 13 residues. The CDR3 DNA reads TGTGCCAGCAGCTTGGACAAAGAAGAGACCCAGTACTTC. Translating it yields CASSLDKEETQYF.

The J gene is TRBJ2-3, the V gene TRBV12-1; no check of the table's D call, TRBD1, against the DNA was made. TRBV12-1 corresponds to a pseudogene. This CDR3 contains 14 residues. CDR3 in amino acids: CASSPRQEADTQYF. CDR3 sequence (DNA): TGTGCCAGCAGCCCTAGACAGGAGGCAGATACGCAGTATTTT.

The chain employs TRBV5-6 and TRBJ2-1; D remains ambiguous. CDR3 length: 13 residues. Germline V lookup: CDR1 SGHDT, CDR2 YYEEEE. The V and J ends lost 1 base and 15 bases respectively, with 17 bases between them. CDR3: CASSLSFSDSGFF. CDR3 nucleotides: TGTGCCAGCAGCTTGAGCTTTTCTGATTCTGGGTTCTTC.

This clone was found a few times. The chain recombines TRBV19 with TRBJ1-2; unclear D gene. Per the germline V gene, CDR1 is LNHDA and CDR2 is SQIVND (reference sequence). The CDR3 runs 12 residues. V was pared by 8 bases and J by 4 bases, with 11 bases between. The CDR3 reads CASDDNLYGYTF. The CDR3 DNA sequence: TGTGCCAGTGACGACAACCTCTATGGCTACACCTTC.

This chain joins TRBV2 and TRBJ2-7; D might be TRBD1 (5 bases). In germline, CDR1 is SNHLY, CDR2 FYNNEI. There are 15 residues in the CDR3. V was clipped by 1 base and J by 1 base, with 11 bases between them. The CDR3 DNA reads as TGTGCCAGCAGTGAAGAGTACAGGTTATCCTACGAGCAGTACTTC. This sequence encodes CASSEEYRLSYEQYF.

This clone is a singleton in its sample. DNA of the CDR3: TGTGCCAGCAGTCCCATCGCGGTGACTAGCGGGGGTTTGGGCGAGCAGTACTTC. Translation: CASSPIAVTSGGLGEQYF. The chain couples TRBV27 to TRBJ2-7; 12 bases map to TRBD2. The CDR3 consists of 18 residues. Germline V CDR1 and CDR2: MNHEY, SMNVEV (reference sequence). V gave up 5 bases and J gave up 6 bases; unmatched junction bases: 17.

The chain recombines TRBV11-1 with TRBJ1-1; 7 bases agree with TRBD1. Germline values: CDR1 SGHAT, CDR2 FQDESV (reference sequence). V was pared by 6 bases and J by 6 bases, with 4 bases of the junction left unmatched. CDR3 length equals 12 residues. The CDR3 DNA is TGTGCCAGCAGGAACACAGGGGCTGAAGCTTTCTTT. This translates into CASRNTGAEAFF.

The genes are TRBV30 and TRBJ2-3, with TRBD1 matching over 9 bases. The CDR3 is made up of 11 amino acids. The germline V gene encodes CDR1 GTSNPN and CDR2 SVGIG (reference sequence). Trimming cost V 8 bases and J 6 bases; bases outside gene matches: 3. Here the CDR3 reads CATGTGDTQYF. The CDR3 DNA follows: TGTGCCACCGGGACAGGGGATACGCAGTATTTT. Full variable domain (rest looked up from reference TRBV30 and TRBJ2-3): SQTIHQWPATLVQPVGSPLSLECTVEGTSNPNLYWYRQAAGRGLQLLFYSVGIGQISSEVPQNLSASRPQDRQFILSSKKLLLSDSGFYLCATGTGDTQYFGPGTRLTVL.

Turning to this clone: In the same sample, other DNA sequences code for this CDR3. The genes are TRBV7-9 and TRBJ2-3, with TRBD1 as a possible D gene (6 bases). V shed 5 bases and J shed 5 bases, with 11 bases lying between them. Germline CDR1 SEHNR, CDR2 FQNEAQ (reference sequence). The CDR3 sequence is 13 residues long. DNA of the CDR3: TGTGCCAGCAGCGAGACAGGCGGAGATACGCAGTATTTT. Translating it yields CASSETGGDTQYF.